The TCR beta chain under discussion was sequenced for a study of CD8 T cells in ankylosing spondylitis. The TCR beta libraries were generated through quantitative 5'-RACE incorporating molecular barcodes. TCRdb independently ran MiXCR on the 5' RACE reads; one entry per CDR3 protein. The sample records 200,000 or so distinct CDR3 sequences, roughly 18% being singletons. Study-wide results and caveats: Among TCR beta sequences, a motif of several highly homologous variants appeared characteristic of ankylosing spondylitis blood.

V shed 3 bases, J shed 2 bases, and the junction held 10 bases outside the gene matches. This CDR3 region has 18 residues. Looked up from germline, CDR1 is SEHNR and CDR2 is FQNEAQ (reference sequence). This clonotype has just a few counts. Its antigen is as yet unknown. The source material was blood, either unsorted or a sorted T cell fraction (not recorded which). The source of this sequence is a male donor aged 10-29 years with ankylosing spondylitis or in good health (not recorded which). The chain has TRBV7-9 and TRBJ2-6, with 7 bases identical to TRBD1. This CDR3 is CASSFPWTGVTGANVLTF. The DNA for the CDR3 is TGTGCCAGCAGCTTCCCTTGGACAGGAGTAACTGGGGCCAACGTCCTGACTTTC.